This T cell receptor (beta chain) was retrieved from a study of cytomegalovirus exposure and HLA in healthy donors. The assay was immunoSEQ multiplex PCR, and TCRdb's table has in-frame clones only and misses some. The sample consists of over 200,000 clones, almost 90% of them appearing once. This CDR3 has 12 residues. The V gene's germline CDR1 is SGHTA and CDR2 FQGNSA. V dropped 5 bases and J dropped 12 bases, with 14 bases sitting between them. Study-level points and caveats: The finding came from a later analysis; first-cohort TCR clusters tended to co-occur in the approximately 120 validation repertoires. For cytomegalovirus status, the classifier reportedly gave diagnoses with high specificity and sensitivity.

Concerning this clone itself: The antigen is not known.

The J gene is TRBJ2-1, the V gene TRBV7-2, with TRBD2 as a possible D gene (5 bases). Source material: PBMCs. The TCR was taken from a young woman in good health and CMV-seronegative. CDR3 DNA sequence: TGTGCCAGCAGCCCCGCCGGAGGAAGGCAGTTCTTC. Its protein is CASSPAGGRQFF.